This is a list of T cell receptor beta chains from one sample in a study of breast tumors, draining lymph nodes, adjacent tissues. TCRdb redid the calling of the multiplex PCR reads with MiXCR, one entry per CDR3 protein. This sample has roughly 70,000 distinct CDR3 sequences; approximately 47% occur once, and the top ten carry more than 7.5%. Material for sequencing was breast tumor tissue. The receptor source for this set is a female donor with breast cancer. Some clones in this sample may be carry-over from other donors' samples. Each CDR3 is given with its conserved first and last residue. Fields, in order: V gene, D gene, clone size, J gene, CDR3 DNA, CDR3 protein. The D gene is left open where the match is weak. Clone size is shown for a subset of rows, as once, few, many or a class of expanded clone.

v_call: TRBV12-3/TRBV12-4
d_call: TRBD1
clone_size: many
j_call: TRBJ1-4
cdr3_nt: TGTGCCAGCAGTCCACCGACAGGGGATTTTGAAACTAATGAAAAACTGTTTTTT
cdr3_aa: CASSPPTGDFETNEKLFF

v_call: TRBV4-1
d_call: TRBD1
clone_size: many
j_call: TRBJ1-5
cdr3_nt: TGCGCCAGCAGCCAAGGATCAACAGGGGGCGGTGGGCAGCCCCAGCATTTT
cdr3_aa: CASSQGSTGGGGQPQHF

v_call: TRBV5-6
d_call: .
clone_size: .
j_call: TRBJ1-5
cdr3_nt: TGTGCCAGCAGCTTGTCGGGTTACAATCAGCCCCAGCATTTT
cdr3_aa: CASSLSGYNQPQHF

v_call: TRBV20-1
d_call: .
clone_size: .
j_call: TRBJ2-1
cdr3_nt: TGCAGTGCTAGTGTTACGGAGACCCAGTTCTTC
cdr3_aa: CSASVTETQFF

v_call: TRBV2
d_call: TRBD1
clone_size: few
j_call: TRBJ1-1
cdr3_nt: TGTGCCAGCAAAACCGGGACAGGGGGGAGAGTGAACACTGAAGCTTTCTTT
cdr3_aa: CASKTGTGGRVNTEAFF

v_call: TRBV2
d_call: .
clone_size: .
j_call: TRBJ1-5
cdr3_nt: TGTGCCAGCAGCCTAAAAAGCGGGACAATCAATCAGCCCCAGCATTTT
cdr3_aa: CASSLKSGTINQPQHF

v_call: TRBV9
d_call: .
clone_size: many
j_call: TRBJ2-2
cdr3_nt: TGTGCCAGCAGCGGCACTAGGAACACCGGGGAGCTGTTTTTT
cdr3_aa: CASSGTRNTGELFF

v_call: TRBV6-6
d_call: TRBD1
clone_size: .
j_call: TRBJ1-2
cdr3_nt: TGTGCCAGCAATCTACTTCGGGACAGGCCGAACTATGGCTGCACCTTC
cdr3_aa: CASNLLRDRPNYGCTF

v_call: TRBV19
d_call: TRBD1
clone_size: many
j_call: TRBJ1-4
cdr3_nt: TGTGCCAGTAGGCCGCCGGGACAGGGGGTCAATGAAAAACTGTTTTTT
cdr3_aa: CASRPPGQGVNEKLFF

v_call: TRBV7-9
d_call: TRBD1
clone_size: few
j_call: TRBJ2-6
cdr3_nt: TGTGCCAGCAGCCAAAGGGACAGCTCTGGGGCCAACGTCCTGACTTTC
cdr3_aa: CASSQRDSSGANVLTF

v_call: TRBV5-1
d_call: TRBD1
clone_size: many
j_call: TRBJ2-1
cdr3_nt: TGCGCCAGCAGCTGGGGGACAGGGAACAATGAGCAGTTCTTC
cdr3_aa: CASSWGTGNNEQFF

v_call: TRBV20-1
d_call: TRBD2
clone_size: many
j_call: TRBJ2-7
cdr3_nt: TGCAGTGCTAGAGATCTGTTGCGGGAGGAAACGAGCGAGCAGTACTTC
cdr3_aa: CSARDLLREETSEQYF

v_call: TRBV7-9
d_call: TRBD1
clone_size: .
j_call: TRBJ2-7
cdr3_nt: TGTGCCAGCAGCCACATCACCGGGACAGAAAACTACGAGCAGTACTTC
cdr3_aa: CASSHITGTENYEQYF

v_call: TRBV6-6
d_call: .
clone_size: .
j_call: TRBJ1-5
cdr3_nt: TGTGCCAGCAGTCACTCGCTAAGGGTAAAATTTGTCGATCAGCCCCAGCATTTT
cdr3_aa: CASSHSLRVKFVDQPQHF

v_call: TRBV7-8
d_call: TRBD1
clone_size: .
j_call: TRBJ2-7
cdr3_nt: TGTGCCAGCAGCTTAATTTCGGTGAACAGGGGAGAAAAAGGGTACGGGCAGTACTTC
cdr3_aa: CASSLISVNRGEKGYGQYF

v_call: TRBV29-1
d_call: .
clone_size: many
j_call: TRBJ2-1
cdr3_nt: TGCAGCGTTGTGGCATTTGTGGGGGGCCATGAGCAGTTCTTC
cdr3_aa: CSVVAFVGGHEQFF

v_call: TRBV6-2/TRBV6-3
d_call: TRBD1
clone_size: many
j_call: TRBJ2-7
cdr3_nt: TGTGCCAGCAGGGGACAGGGGATCAGTTTTTACGAGCAGTACTTC
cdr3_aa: CASRGQGISFYEQYF

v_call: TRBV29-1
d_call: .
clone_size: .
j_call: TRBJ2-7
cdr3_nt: TGCAGCGTTGAAGTGCCCGGAGAGCAGTACTTC
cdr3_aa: CSVEVPGEQYF

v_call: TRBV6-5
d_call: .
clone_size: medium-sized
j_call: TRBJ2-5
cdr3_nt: TGTGCCAGCAGGGGCCCCGAGACCCAGTACTTC
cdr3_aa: CASRGPETQYF

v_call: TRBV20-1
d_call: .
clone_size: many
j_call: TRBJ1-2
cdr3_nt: TGCAGTGCCCCGCGAGGCGCGAGGGGCTACACCTTC
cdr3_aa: CSAPRGARGYTF

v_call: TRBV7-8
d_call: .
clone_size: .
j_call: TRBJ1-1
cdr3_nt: TGTGCCAGCAGCTCGTCGGGACTCTTGAACACTGAAGCTTTCTTT
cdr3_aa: CASSSSGLLNTEAFF

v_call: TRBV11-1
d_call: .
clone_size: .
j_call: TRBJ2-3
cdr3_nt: .
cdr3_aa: CASSFYICSATPLAGGTDTQYF

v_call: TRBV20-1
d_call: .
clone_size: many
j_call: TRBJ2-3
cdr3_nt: TGCAGTGCTAGAGGAACCGTGGGGGGGCAGTATTTT
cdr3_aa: CSARGTVGGQYF

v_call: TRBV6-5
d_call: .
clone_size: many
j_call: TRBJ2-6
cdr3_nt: TGTGCCAGCAGGCCGGGGTCCGGGGCCAACGTCCTGACTTTC
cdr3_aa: CASRPGSGANVLTF

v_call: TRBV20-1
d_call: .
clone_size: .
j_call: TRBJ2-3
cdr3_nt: TGCAGTGCTATATCGGGGAGGACAGATACGCAGTATTTT
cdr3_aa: CSAISGRTDTQYF

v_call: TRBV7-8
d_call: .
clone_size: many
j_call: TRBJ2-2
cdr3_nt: TGTGCCAGCAGCTTGAGGACCACGAACACCGGGGAGCTGTTTTTT
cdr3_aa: CASSLRTTNTGELFF

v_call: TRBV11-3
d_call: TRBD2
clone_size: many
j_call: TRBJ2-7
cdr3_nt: TGTGCCAGCAGCTTCGCCGCTAGCGGGCGCGAGGAGCAGTACTTC
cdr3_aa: CASSFAASGREEQYF

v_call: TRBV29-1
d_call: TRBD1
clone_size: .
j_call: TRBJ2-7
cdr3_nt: TGCAGCGCAACCGGGACAGATCGAAGGCAGTACTTC
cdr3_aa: CSATGTDRRQYF

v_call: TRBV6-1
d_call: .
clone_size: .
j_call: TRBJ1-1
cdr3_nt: TGTGCCAGCAGACATGTTCTGAACACTGAAGCTTTCTTT
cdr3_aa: CASRHVLNTEAFF

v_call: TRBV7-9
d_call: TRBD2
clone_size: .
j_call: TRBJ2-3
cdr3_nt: TGTGCCAGCAACACACTAGCGGGGGAGGCAGATACGCAGTATTTT
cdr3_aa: CASNTLAGEADTQYF

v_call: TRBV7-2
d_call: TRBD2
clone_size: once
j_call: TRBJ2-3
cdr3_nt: TGTGCCTGCAGCTTAGCTCCGGCTAGCGGTTACGAGCAGTATTTT
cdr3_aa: CACSLAPASGYEQYF

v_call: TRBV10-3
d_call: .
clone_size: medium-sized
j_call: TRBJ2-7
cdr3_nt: TGTGCCATCAGTGAGAACTACGAGCAGTACTTC
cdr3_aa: CAISENYEQYF

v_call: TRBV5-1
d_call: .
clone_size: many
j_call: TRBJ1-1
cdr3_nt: TGCGCCAGCAGCGGGGAAGGGGGCACTGAAGCTTTCTTT
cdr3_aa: CASSGEGGTEAFF

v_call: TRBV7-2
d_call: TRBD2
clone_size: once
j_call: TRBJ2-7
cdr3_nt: TGTGCCAGCAGCTCTAGACTAGCGGGGAACTCCTACGAGCAGTACTTC
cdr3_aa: CASSSRLAGNSYEQYF

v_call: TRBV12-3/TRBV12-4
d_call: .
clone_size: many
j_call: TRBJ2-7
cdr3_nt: TGTGCCAGCAGTCTTACAGGGTACGAGCAGTACTTC
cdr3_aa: CASSLTGYEQYF

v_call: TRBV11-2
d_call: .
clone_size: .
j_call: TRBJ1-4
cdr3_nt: TGTGCCAGCAGCTTATCATCGACTAATGAAAAACTGTTTTTT
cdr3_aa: CASSLSSTNEKLFF

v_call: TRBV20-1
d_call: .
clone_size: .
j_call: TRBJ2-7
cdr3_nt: TGCAGTGCTAGGGGTCAGGGAGTTTTATTCTACGAGCAGTGCTTC
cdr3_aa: CSARGQGVLFYEQCF

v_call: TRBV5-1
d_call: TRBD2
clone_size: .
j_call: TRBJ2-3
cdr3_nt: TGCGCCAGCAGCCTGGGACTAGCGCCAGGTACGCAGTATTTT
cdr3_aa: CASSLGLAPGTQYF

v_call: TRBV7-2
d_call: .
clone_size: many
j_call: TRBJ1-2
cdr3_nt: TGTGCCAGCAGCCAGGCCCTTCCAGGGAGGCTACACTTC
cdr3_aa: CASSQALPGRLHF

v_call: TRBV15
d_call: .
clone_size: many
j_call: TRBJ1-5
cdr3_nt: TGTGCCACCAGCAGAGAAGAAGCTCAGCCCCAGCATTTT
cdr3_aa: CATSREEAQPQHF

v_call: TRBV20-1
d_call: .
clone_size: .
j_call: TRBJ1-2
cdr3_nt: TGCAGTGCTAGAGGGGCGGGAGGGGGGTCCGGTGGCTACACCTTC
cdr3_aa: CSARGAGGGSGGYTF

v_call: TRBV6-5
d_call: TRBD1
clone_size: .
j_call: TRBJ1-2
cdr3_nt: TGTGCCTGCGGGTTGCAGGGGGGAGGCTATGGCTACACCTTC
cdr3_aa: CACGLQGGGYGYTF

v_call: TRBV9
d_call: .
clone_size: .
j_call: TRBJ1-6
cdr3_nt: TGTGCCAGCAGCGGCAGCGGTTCACCCCTCCACTTT
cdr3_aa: CASSGSGSPLHF

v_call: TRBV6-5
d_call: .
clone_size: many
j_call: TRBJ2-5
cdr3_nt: TGTGCCAGCAGTTACTCGACAAGGCGTGGAGAGACCCAGTACTTC
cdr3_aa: CASSYSTRRGETQYF

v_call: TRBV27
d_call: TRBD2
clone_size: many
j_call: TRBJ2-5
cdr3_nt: TGTGCCAGCAGTTTTTTGGCTAGCGGGAGAGGAGGAGAGACCCAGTACTTC
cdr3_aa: CASSFLASGRGGETQYF

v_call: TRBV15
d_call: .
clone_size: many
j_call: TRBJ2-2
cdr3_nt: TGTGCCACCAGCAGAGATCGGGCAGGGATGACCGGGGAGCTGTTTTTT
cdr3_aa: CATSRDRAGMTGELFF

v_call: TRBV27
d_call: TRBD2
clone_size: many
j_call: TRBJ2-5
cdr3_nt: TGTGCCAGCAGTTCCTTTAGAGGACTAGCGGGACGGAACCCCCAAGAGACCCAGTACTTC
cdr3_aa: CASSSFRGLAGRNPQETQYF

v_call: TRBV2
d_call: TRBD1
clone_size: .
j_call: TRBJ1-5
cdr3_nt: TGTGCCAGCCGGACAGGGGAAGTTCGGCCCCAGCATTTT
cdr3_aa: CASRTGEVRPQHF

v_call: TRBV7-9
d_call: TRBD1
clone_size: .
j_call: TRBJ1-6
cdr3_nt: TGTGCCAGCAGCTCCCTGGACGGGACAGAATATAATTCACCCCTCCACTTT
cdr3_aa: CASSSLDGTEYNSPLHF

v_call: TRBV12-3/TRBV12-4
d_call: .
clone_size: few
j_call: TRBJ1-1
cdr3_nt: TGTGCCAGCAGTCTTGCCATGAACACTGAAGCTTTCTTT
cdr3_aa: CASSLAMNTEAFF

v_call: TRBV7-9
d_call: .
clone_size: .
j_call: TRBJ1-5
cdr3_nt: TGTGCCAGCAGCTTACCGACTAGCGGGTCTGCCTACGAGCATTTT
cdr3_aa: CASSLPTSGSAYEHF